This T cell receptor beta chain was sequenced for a study of T cell changes during pregnancy in multiple sclerosis (dated by TCRdb to between 2018 and 2021). Regarding the complete study: The study examined how the T cell repertoire changed over the course of pregnancy in women with multiple sclerosis.

V loses 1 base of germline sequence and J loses 0 bases, and the interval between the two ends is 7 bases. The CDR3 runs 15 residues from the cysteine to the phenylalanine. Only the CDR3 DNA is retained, 45 bases long and in frame from the first base. Looking up the germline V gene yields CDR1 LGHNA and CDR2 YNFKEQ. The method behind the library was the immunoSEQ multiplex PCR assay. TCRdb provides this immuneACCESS table in a form limited to in-frame rearrangements. Some clones are lacking; in checked studies, under half of them reflect an unresolved V gene, and why the rest are absent is not known. Counted in this sample were 35,000 to 55,000 clones; 80% to 90% of them appeared once. Roughly 1.2% of the sample is taken by the ten largest. In the case of this clone: Its specific antigen is unknown. No much larger clone exists at a distance of one base, and base qualities are not known.

The sample here was CD4+ T cells from peripheral blood mononuclear cells, taken after pregnancy. The clonotype was recovered from a female donor with multiple sclerosis, enrolled in a pregnancy study. The sequence links TRBV4-2 to TRBJ1-5, with no confident D gene call. For the CDR3, the sequence is CASSQVGGSNQPQHF. The nucleotide sequence is given as TGTGCCAGCAGCCAAGTGGGAGGTAGCAATCAGCCCCAGCATTTT.